Listed below are T cell receptor beta chains from one sample, sequenced in a study of T-cell reconstitution after alpha-beta-depleted transplantation in children. MiXCR, applied by TCRdb to the PCR reads, yields one record per CDR3 protein. This table has 670,000 or so distinct CDR3 sequences, roughly 13% appearing once. The sequences come from PBMCs, collected before TCRalphabeta/CD19-depleted stem cell transplant. These receptors were obtained from a girl aged 2-10 years with congenital amegakaryocytic thrombocytopenia, due to receive a stem cell transplant. Each CDR3 is given with its conserved first and last residue.

v_gene: TRBV5-1
j_gene: TRBJ2-3
len: 16
CDR3aa: CASSLAGTPSTDTQYF

v_gene: TRBV29-1
j_gene: TRBJ2-1
len: 12
CDR3aa: CSVARGRDEQFF

v_gene: TRBV7-2
j_gene: TRBJ2-3
len: 16
CDR3aa: CASSLDRGINTDTQYF

v_gene: TRBV29-1
j_gene: TRBJ1-2
len: 12
CDR3aa: CSVDRFNYGYTF

v_gene: TRBV10-3
j_gene: TRBJ2-3
len: 15
CDR3aa: CAISDFSNGGDTQYF

v_gene: TRBV24-1
j_gene: TRBJ2-2
len: 20
CDR3aa: CATSDSAGWGQGVSPGELFF

v_gene: TRBV5-1
j_gene: TRBJ2-2
len: 17
CDR3aa: CASSILGQPTNTGELFF

v_gene: TRBV29-1
j_gene: TRBJ2-1
len: 13
CDR3aa: CSAWTSGGNEQFF

v_gene: TRBV12-3/TRBV12-4
j_gene: TRBJ2-3
len: 15
CDR3aa: CASSPRRGSTDTQYF

v_gene: TRBV5-1
j_gene: TRBJ2-7
len: 13
CDR3aa: CASSAGQGGEQYF

v_gene: TRBV20-1
j_gene: TRBJ2-1
len: 12
CDR3aa: CSASASFWEQFF

v_gene: TRBV10-3
j_gene: TRBJ1-5
len: 15
CDR3aa: CAISESLDQNQPQHF

v_gene: TRBV7-9
j_gene: TRBJ2-1
len: 13
CDR3aa: CAVAGTGVNEQFF

v_gene: TRBV12-3/TRBV12-4
j_gene: TRBJ1-5
len: 16
CDR3aa: CASSPDGQRNNQPQHF

v_gene: TRBV5-1
j_gene: TRBJ2-1
len: 15
CDR3aa: CASSLQRERRNEQFF

v_gene: TRBV7-2
j_gene: TRBJ2-5
len: 14
CDR3aa: CASSQLAGKETQYF

v_gene: TRBV12-3/TRBV12-4
j_gene: TRBJ1-1
len: 15
CDR3aa: CASSLGLPVGTEAFF

v_gene: TRBV12-3/TRBV12-4
j_gene: TRBJ1-1
len: 13
CDR3aa: CASSIRVSTEAFF

v_gene: TRBV29-1
j_gene: TRBJ2-5
len: 11
CDR3aa: CSVGGSWTQYF

v_gene: TRBV7-3
j_gene: TRBJ2-5
len: 14
CDR3aa: CASSLLGREETQYF

v_gene: TRBV20-1
j_gene: TRBJ2-7
len: 15
CDR3aa: CSARDLGRGPYEQYF

v_gene: TRBV29-1
j_gene: TRBJ2-1
len: 15
CDR3aa: CSVLAGGPLMLEQFF

v_gene: TRBV3-1
j_gene: TRBJ2-1
len: 15
CDR3aa: CASRTTGQGYNEQFF

v_gene: TRBV5-1
j_gene: TRBJ1-4
len: 18
CDR3aa: CASSLAGQGSELGEKLFF

v_gene: TRBV20-1
j_gene: TRBJ2-5
len: 17
CDR3aa: CSARRVAAELQEWTQYF

v_gene: TRBV5-1
j_gene: TRBJ2-7
len: 14
CDR3aa: CASSFHREAYEQYF

v_gene: TRBV14
j_gene: TRBJ2-1
len: 18
CDR3aa: CASSQVYSGPTSYNEQFF

v_gene: TRBV20-1
j_gene: TRBJ1-2
len: 14
CDR3aa: CSATRGGGNYGYTF

v_gene: TRBV25-1
j_gene: TRBJ1-1
len: 14
CDR3aa: CASSRRAPRPEAFF

v_gene: TRBV11-1
j_gene: TRBJ2-1
len: 16
CDR3aa: CASSLGGLAGVNEQFF

v_gene: TRBV5-1
j_gene: TRBJ2-5
len: 13
CDR3aa: CASRLGTQETQYF

v_gene: TRBV7-2
j_gene: TRBJ2-1
len: 14
CDR3aa: CASSLVLSNNEQFF

v_gene: TRBV12-3/TRBV12-4
j_gene: TRBJ1-1
len: 14
CDR3aa: CASSLSGIRREAFF